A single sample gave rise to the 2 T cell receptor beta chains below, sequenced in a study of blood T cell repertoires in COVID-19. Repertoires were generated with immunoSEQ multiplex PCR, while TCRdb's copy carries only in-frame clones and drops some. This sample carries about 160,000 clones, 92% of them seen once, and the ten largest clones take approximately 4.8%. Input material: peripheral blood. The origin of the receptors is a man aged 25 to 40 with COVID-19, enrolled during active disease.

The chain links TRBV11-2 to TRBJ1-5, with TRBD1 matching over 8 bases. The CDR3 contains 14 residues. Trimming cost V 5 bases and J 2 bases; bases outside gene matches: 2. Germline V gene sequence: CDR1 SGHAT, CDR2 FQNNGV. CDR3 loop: CASSLTGGNQPQHF. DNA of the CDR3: TGTGCCAGCAGCCTGACAGGGGGCAATCAGCCCCAGCATTTT.

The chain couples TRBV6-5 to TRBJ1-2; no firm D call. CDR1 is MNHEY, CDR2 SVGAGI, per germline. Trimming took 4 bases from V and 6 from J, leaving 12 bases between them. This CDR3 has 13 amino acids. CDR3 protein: CASSSLSSDGYTF. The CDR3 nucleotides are TGTGCCAGCAGTTCCCTCTCTAGTGATGGCTACACCTTC.